Shown below are 15 T cell receptor beta chains from a single sample sequenced in a study of blood T cell repertoires in COVID-19. Here immunoSEQ multiplex PCR was the method, and the copy in TCRdb shows in-frame clones only, minus some. The sample includes approximately 150,000 clones, about 80% of them seen just once. Sequenced input: peripheral blood. Receptor source: a man between 65 and 85 years old who had recovered from COVID-19.

This chain joins TRBV3-1 (or the pseudogene TRBV3-2) and TRBJ2-5, with 8 bases that match TRBD1. This CDR3 comprises 15 residues. V lost 0 bases and J lost 5; bases outside the gene matches: 5. Germline V gene sequence: CDR1 LGHDT, CDR2 YNNKEL (reference sequence). The CDR3 sequence: CASSQDDRGWETQYF. The DNA of the CDR3 is TGTGCCAGCAGCCAAGATGACAGGGGTTGGGAGACCCAGTACTTC.

J is TRBJ2-7 and V is TRBV6-5; maybe TRBD1 (5 bases). Trimming cost V 5 bases and J 4 bases, with 12 bases left between them. In germline, CDR1 is MNHEY, CDR2 SVGAGI. The CDR3 consists of 13 residues. Here the CDR3 reads CASSTRAGYEQYF. The CDR3 DNA sequence: TGTGCCAGCAGTACTCGGGCAGGGTACGAGCAGTACTTC.

V gene TRBV7-3 combines with J gene TRBJ2-1, with unresolved D. Trimming took 2 bases from V and 6 from J, leaving 11 bases between them. The CDR3 totals 14 residues. Germline lookup yields CDR1 SGHTA and CDR2 FQGTGA. The CDR3 DNA sequence: TGTGCCAGCAGCTTATTTGGCGGCCTCAATGAGCAGTTCTTC. It translates to CASSLFGGLNEQFF.

This sequence joins TRBV3-1 (or the pseudogene TRBV3-2) and TRBJ2-7, with 9 bases aligning to TRBD2. J was trimmed by 4 bases and V by 3 bases; bases with no gene match: 22. CDR3 length equals 20 residues. The germline CDR1 and CDR2 sequences are LGHDT and YNNKEL (reference sequence). CDR3 region: CASSHRPGLARLGPHYEQYF. The CDR3 nucleotides are TGTGCCAGCAGCCATAGACCGGGACTAGCTCGATTAGGTCCTCATTACGAGCAGTACTTC.

The CDR3 reads CATSSGDRNNSPLHF. Written as DNA, the CDR3 is TGTGCCACCAGCAGCGGAGATCGCAATAATTCACCCCTCCACTTT. The rearrangement links TRBV15 to TRBJ1-6; D not resolved. CDR1 is LNHNV, CDR2 YYDKDF, per germline (reference sequence). Trimming shortened V by 3 bases and J by 5 bases, and 11 bases separated the two germline ends. This CDR3 has 15 amino acids. Filled out from reference TRBV15 and TRBJ1-6, the complete variable domain reads DAMVIQNPRYQVTQFGKPVTLSCSQTLNHNVMYWYQQKSSQAPKLLFHYYDKDFNNEADTPDNFQSRRPNTSFCFLDIRSPGLGDTAMYLCATSSGDRNNSPLHFGNGTRLTVT.

The chain couples TRBV3-1 (or the pseudogene TRBV3-2) to TRBJ2-7; the match to TRBD2 covers 10 bases. From germline, CDR1 is LGHDT and CDR2 YNNKEL (reference sequence). J was trimmed by 2 bases and V by 1 base; bases with no gene match: 11. The CDR3 extends over 18 amino acids. For the CDR3, the DNA is TGTGCCAGCAGCCAAGGGAGTCCCACTAGCGGGAAACCCTACGAGCAGTACTTC. As protein: CASSQGSPTSGKPYEQYF.

This sequence joins TRBV30 and TRBJ2-7, with D tentatively TRBD2 (6 bases). The length of the CDR3 is 16 residues. The V end was cut by 1 base, the J end by 0 bases, with 16 bases between. Germline V gene data show CDR1 as GTSNPN and CDR2 as SVGIG (reference sequence). The DNA of the CDR3 is TGTGCCTGGAGTGCGCGACTAGGCCGTAGCTCCTACGAGCAGTACTTC. It translates to CAWSARLGRSSYEQYF.

The chain couples TRBV11-2 to TRBJ2-1, with no clear D. The V gene's germline CDR1 is SGHAT and CDR2 FQNNGV. V dropped 4 bases and J dropped 9 bases, with 10 bases sitting between them. The CDR3 consists of 12 residues. CDR3 amino acids: CASSSSRVEQFF. CDR3 sequence (DNA): TGTGCCAGCAGCTCCTCCCGGGTTGAGCAGTTCTTC.

The V call is TRBV7-9, the J call TRBJ2-2; D might be TRBD1 (6 bases). The CDR3 spans 16 residues. The V gene's germline CDR1 is SEHNR and CDR2 FQNEAQ (reference sequence). Trimming removed 5 bases at V and 2 bases at J, with 15 bases between. This CDR3 reads CASSPESGHNTGELFF. Here the CDR3 DNA reads TGTGCCAGCAGCCCAGAGTCGGGACATAACACCGGGGAGCTGTTTTTT.

The rearrangement uses TRBV29-1 and TRBJ2-1; TRBD1 is a possible D gene (6 bases). Trimming took 3 bases from V and 3 from J, leaving 9 bases between them. CDR1 and CDR2 (germline): SQVTM, ANQGSEA. CDR3 length equals 13 residues. The CDR3 DNA sequence: TGCAGCGTTGACAGGGGAAACTACAATGAGCAGTTCTTC. It codes for CSVDRGNYNEQFF.

This clone was counted a few times. This chain connects TRBV11-3 to TRBJ2-1; 7 positions agree with TRBD2. Germline CDR1 is SGHNT and CDR2 is YENEEA. Trimming cost V 4 bases and J 6 bases; bases outside gene matches: 3. The length of the CDR3 is 13 residues. Written as DNA, the CDR3 is TGTGCCAGCAGCTCAGCGGGACGCAATGAGCAGTTCTTC. Amino acids: CASSSAGRNEQFF.

The chain uses TRBV13 and TRBJ2-3; TRBD2 matches at 8 bases. The CDR3 extends over 16 amino acids. V lost 1 base to trimming and J lost 4 bases; unmatched junction nucleotides: 7. Germline CDR1 is PRHDT and CDR2 is FYEKMQ (reference sequence). CDR3 sequence: CASSLALRLASDTQYF. For the CDR3, the DNA is TGTGCCAGCAGCTTAGCCCTCCGACTAGCGTCAGATACGCAGTATTTT.

The V gene is TRBV20-1, the J gene TRBJ2-7, with D possibly matching TRBD1 (5 bases). Germline V gives CDR1 DFQATT, CDR2 SNEGSKA (reference sequence). The CDR3 length is 11 residues. V lost 5 bases and J lost 12, with 17 bases in between. The CDR3 DNA is TGCAGTGCTGCTACAGGAACTATGCTGTACTTC. Translating gives CSAATGTMLYF.

V is TRBV7-2 and J is TRBJ2-1; TRBD2 agrees at 8 bases. CDR3 size: 15 residues. Germline CDR1 is SGHTA and CDR2 is FQGNSA. V lost 4 bases, J lost 0 bases, and 2 bases stayed unmatched. The CDR3 nucleotides read TGTGCCAGCAGCTACGGGAGGGCCTCCTACAATGAGCAGTTCTTC. It is translated as CASSYGRASYNEQFF. Full variable domain (missing parts from reference TRBV7-2 and TRBJ2-1): GAGVSQSPSNKVTEKGKDVELRCDPISGHTALYWYRQSLGQGLEFLIYFQGNSAPDKSGLPSDRFSAERTGGSVSTLTIQRTQQEDSAVYLCASSYGRASYNEQFFGPGTRLTVL.

The chain has TRBV30 and TRBJ2-2; 7 nucleotides align to TRBD1. Germline trimming cut 2 bases from V and 1 base from J; bases unmatched to any gene: 4. CDR1 and CDR2 from the germline V gene are GTSNPN and SVGIG (reference sequence). CDR3 length: 15 residues. The CDR3 is CAWSTGTVNTGELFF. The CDR3 DNA reads as TGTGCCTGGAGTACCGGGACAGTGAACACCGGGGAGCTGTTTTTT.